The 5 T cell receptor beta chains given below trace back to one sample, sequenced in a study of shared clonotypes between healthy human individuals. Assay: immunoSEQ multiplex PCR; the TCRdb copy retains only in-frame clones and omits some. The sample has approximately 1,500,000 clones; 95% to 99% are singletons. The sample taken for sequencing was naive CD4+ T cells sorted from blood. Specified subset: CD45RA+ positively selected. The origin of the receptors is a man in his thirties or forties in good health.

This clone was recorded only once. The CDR3 DNA is TGTGCCAGCAGCCTGGCGGGGACTAGCGGGACCTATGAGCAGTTCTTC. Amino acid sequence: CASSLAGTSGTYEQFF. J is TRBJ2-1 and V is TRBV7-2, with 13 bases aligning to TRBD2. Germline V gene lookup returns CDR1 SGHTA and CDR2 FQGNSA. V lost 5 bases and J lost 8; bases outside the gene matches: 9. The CDR3 has 16 amino acids.

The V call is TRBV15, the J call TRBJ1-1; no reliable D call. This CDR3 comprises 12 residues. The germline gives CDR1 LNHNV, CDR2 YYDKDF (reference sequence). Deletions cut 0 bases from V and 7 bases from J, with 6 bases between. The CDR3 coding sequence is TGTGCCACCAGCAGAGATGCGGGTGAAGCTTTCTTT. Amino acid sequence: CATSRDAGEAFF.

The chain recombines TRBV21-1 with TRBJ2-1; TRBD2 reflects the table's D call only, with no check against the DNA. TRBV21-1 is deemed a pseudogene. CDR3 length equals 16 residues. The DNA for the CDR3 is TGTGCCAGCAGCAAAACCTTACTAGCGGGTAACAATGAGCAGTTCTTC. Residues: CASSKTLLAGNNEQFF.

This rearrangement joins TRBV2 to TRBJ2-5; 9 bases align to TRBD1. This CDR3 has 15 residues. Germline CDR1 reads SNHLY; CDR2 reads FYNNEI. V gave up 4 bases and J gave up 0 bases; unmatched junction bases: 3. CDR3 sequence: CASSGDRVNQETQYF. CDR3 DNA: TGTGCCAGCAGTGGGGACAGGGTTAACCAAGAGACCCAGTACTTC.

CDR3 nucleotides: TGTGCCAGCAGCGCGAGGACGGGACTAGCGGGAAAACGCGAGCAGTACTTC. Its protein is CASSARTGLAGKREQYF. V usage is TRBV5-4 and J usage is TRBJ2-7; 13 bases align to TRBD2. This CDR3 region has 17 residues. Germline values: CDR1 SGHNT, CDR2 YYREEE (reference sequence). V was clipped by 4 bases and J by 6 bases; unmatched bases: 13.